This T cell receptor beta chain was sequenced during a study of cytomegalovirus exposure and HLA in healthy donors (dated by TCRdb to 2016 to 2017). Regarding the study in general: According to an earlier analysis of 587 of the donors, about 180 million T cells yielded 90 million to 130 million unique TCR beta sequences and more than 250 Gb of sequence data. In an earlier analysis of a few hundred of the donors, high-throughput TCR beta sequencing was used to judge whether each TCR beta V gene segment behaved as functional or pseudogenic. The study combined high-throughput TCR immunosequencing, statistical association of individual TCRs with disease status, and machine learning to predict cytomegalovirus infection status. On average, over 200,000 unique TCR beta nucleotide sequences were sequenced per donor among about 400 genotyped donors of the cohort, with roughly 18% of those sequences being non-productive. Donor age, sex, ethnicity and CMV serostatus were collected together with the repertoire data. Rather than drawing on any new phenotypic data, the later analysis identified candidate immune exposures from TCR beta sequences and the way those sequences occurred across donors. Five DR-DQ haplotypes were treated as single units for association and clustering because of strong linkage in the cohort. Using immunosequencing, the study profiled T cell repertoires from approximately 700 subjects and related those repertoires to cytomegalovirus serostatus. A separate validation cohort of 100 to 150 different subjects was used in addition to the roughly 640-subject first cohort. Of the 398 genotyped donors, 81% fell in the genetic ancestry cluster associated with self-reported Caucasian donors. All discovery cohort repertoires had been generated on a single sequencing platform. A later analysis re-analyzed previously published TCR beta repertoires from several hundred donors and added high-resolution HLA genotyping to study TCR occurrence patterns. Typing coverage varied by locus: roughly 620-640 donors for A, B, C, DRB1 and DQB1; roughly 560 for DQA1; 606 for DPA1; approximately 490 for DPB1. An early release covering more than 500 HLA-typed donors comprised approximately 300 gigabases of sequencing data and roughly 86 million unique TCR sequences. The study aimed to test whether cataloging public T cell receptors could reveal signatures of past pathogen exposure. Class I and class II HLA loci were covered by the typing at four-digit resolution. A later genetic analysis used genome-wide SNP genotypes for about three fifths of the roughly 700 donors, treating that subset as a discovery cohort.

Preparation of the library involved the immunoSEQ multiplex PCR assay. The multiplex PCR relied on a mix of 60 forward primers for TCR Vbeta segments and 13 reverse primers for TCR Jbeta segments. Amplification of the CDR3 region of rearranged TCR beta genes was performed with a multiplex PCR assay on genomic DNA. The Illumina HiSeq System was used to sequence the amplified TCR beta libraries as 87-base-pair reads. Under the source paper's analysis protocol: In a later analysis, approximately 74 million unique TCR beta chains were counted across the 500 to 850 repertoires, and roughly 11 million of these chains were shared by at least two donors. Raw reads were error-corrected and collapsed into unique sequences by a nearest-neighbor algorithm in which closely related sequences were merged to remove PCR and sequencing errors. V, D and J gene segments were assigned by aligning CDR3 sequences to IMGT reference sequences. Each retained sequence needed at least a six-nucleotide match to both a V gene segment and a J gene segment. A rearrangement was called productive if the CDR3 had no stop codons and remained in frame with V and J, and every other rearrangement was called non-productive. Following IMGT convention, CDR3 was defined as the stretch from the second conserved V-encoded cysteine to the conserved J-encoded phenylalanine. In an earlier analysis of more than 550 of the donors, sequences lacking an unambiguous match to a single V gene segment were excluded. An earlier analysis of a few hundred of the donors classified V segments as functional when productive rearrangements were above 56.7% and as segregating when the standard deviation between donors was above 5%. A statistical classification framework was built to diagnose cytomegalovirus status from the catalog of TCR beta chain sequences. V and J gene assignment, in a later analysis, came from comparing TCR nucleotide sequences with IMGT/GENE-DB human TR gene sequences. In a later analysis, CDR3 sequences and most-parsimonious VDJ recombination scenarios were assigned using the TCRdist pipeline. In a later analysis, each TCR beta chain was defined by its CDR3 amino acid sequence together with its V-gene family, and reads lacking a unique V-gene family were excluded. In a later analysis, fewer than 600 highly shared, low-generation-probability nucleotide sequences were removed to address suspected cross-contamination and a sequencing artifact. For each public chain, a later analysis derived a clonal expansion index from normalized ranks of inferred template counts within each repertoire. A later analysis computed generation probabilities with a VDJ recombination model fitted to out-of-frame rearrangements, and checked the results against IGoR. Hypergeometric tests were used in a later analysis to score TCR-TCR, TCR-HLA and TCR-CMV co-occurrence, with a repertoire-size bias correction applied to the TCR pairs. In a later analysis, false discovery rates were estimated by permuting HLA or CMV assignments 20 times. In a later analysis, co-occurring TCRs were grouped using DBSCAN, and TCRdist sequence similarity was added for clustering within HLA-allele-positive subsets. Repertoires with fewer than 30,000 or more than 120,000 public chains, plus five repertoires with anomalous nucleotide sharing, were excluded from co-occurrence clustering. The source is immuneACCESS, and TCRdb retained only in-frame sequences with V and J called. Part of the clones is not carried over; for the studies checked, unresolved V genes explain less than half of this, and the remainder is unexplained. The DNA was the basis for D and trimming; V, J and clone size are from that table. A total of approximately 85,000 clones appear in this sample, 80% of them only once. Around 7% of the sample is held by the ten biggest clonotypes.

The CDR3 sequence holds 13 residues, the cysteine and phenylalanine included. Only the CDR3 portion is preserved as DNA: 39 bases, with reading frame beginning at the first base. CDR1 and CDR2, looked up from the germline V gene (reference sequence), are MNHEY and SMNVEV. V is clipped by 6 bases and J by 4 bases, and the sequence between their germline boundaries is 13 bases long. The cohort comprised fewer than 750 healthy bone marrow donors. At the time of sampling, all cohort members were nominally healthy, though unrecorded immune exposures were likely present. The donor tested CMV seronegative, placing the donor among the 350 to 400 seronegative members of the cohort. Every donor gave a peripheral blood sample, and the peripheral blood mononuclear cells from that sample were used for TCR beta sequencing. Genomic DNA extraction from the blood cell samples was performed with the Qiagen DNeasy Blood Extraction Kit.

A word on this clone: This clone's antigen is unknown. The record has no base qualities; no much larger clone is one base away.

Results and caveats for the whole study, not just this receptor: At a false discovery rate of 0.05, a later analysis linked some 18,000 TCR beta sequences to specific HLA alleles. According to the authors, the approach could potentially be generalized to other disease states and immunological phenotypes. Because the 87-base-pair reads could not distinguish some IMGT-functional V segments, including TRBV6-2 and TRBV6-3, those segments were excluded. According to a later analysis, TCR association rates differed among HLA loci, with DRB1 alleles showing the most associated TCRs and HLA-C alleles showing the fewest. The presence/absence analyses assumed that sequencing depth was roughly uniform across donors, and that assumption may not be true. Assigning TCR associations to individual alleles was difficult when HLA alleles, especially DR and DQ, strongly co-occurred. A cluster of highly shared sequence variants was judged likely to represent a technical artifact of the sequencing pipeline. Compared with the roughly 670-donor mean, donors in an Asian-associated ancestry cluster had fewer N-insertions in productive TCRs, according to a later genetic analysis. In this cohort, only TCR beta chains were sequenced, and detectable features were limited by the absence of alpha or paired-chain data. In a later genetic analysis, a missense DCLRE1C variant was associated with V-gene and J-gene trimming of TCR beta chains, and the association was replicated in an independent cohort. In an earlier analysis of about 600 of the donors, most TCR beta V segments appeared in productive rearrangements about 87% or about 30% of the time, broadly matching IMGT annotations. About 15 rarely observed V segments, including chromosome 9 orphons, were excluded from the earlier analysis of several hundred of the donors because counts were too low. According to a later analysis, parvovirus B19, influenza, CMV and Epstein-Barr virus appeared linked to several top co-occurrence clusters. Correlated functional status among segregating V segments might be attributable to linkage disequilibrium, but an unknown experimental factor could not be ruled out. Because HLA typing was missing for some donors at each locus, association tests included only the typed subset. A further reported finding was that TCR beta sequences accurately predicted the HLA-A and HLA-B alleles for most subjects in the first cohort. A total of 164 TCR beta chains were listed by the study as associated with cytomegalovirus. In a later analysis, most CMV-associated TCR beta chains were found to appear HLA-restricted, with HLA associations seemingly driven largely by CMV exposure. For the cohort, immune exposure information was limited to CMV serostatus. Most TCR sequences were observed very rarely across donors, whereas some public TCRs were present in many individuals. In vitro tests confirmed that three of the cytomegalovirus-associated TCR beta chains recognize cytomegalovirus antigens. Cytomegalovirus status was reported to be diagnosed by the classifier with high specificity and sensitivity in both the original and validation cohorts. A later analysis found that HLA-associated TCR beta chains were more clonally expanded and had lower generation probabilities than equally common non-associated chains.

The origin of this receptor is a man aged 30 to 39 in good health and CMV-seronegative. The chain joins TRBV27 to TRBJ2-7; a tentative D match to TRBD1 spans 5 bases. The sequencing input was PBMCs. The sequenced DNA: TGTGCCAGCAGACCTATCGACAGTTACGAGCAGTACTTC. It encodes CASRPIDSYEQYF.